This TCR beta chain stems from a study of T cell repertoires in cytomegalovirus infection. Study background: Public TCR beta signatures marked donors with CMV infection and the matching HLA.

General study points: Of the TCR beta families, the public ones yielded a cumulative frequency that identified carriers of CMV plus the relevant HLA. Dominating the ex vivo response were HLA-C-restricted CMV-specific TCR beta clonotypes.

Turning to this clonotype: The antigen is undetermined.

TCRdb itself ran the reads through MiXCR, one entry per CDR3 protein. This table holds around 270,000 distinct CDR3 sequences, 9.1% found once. This CDR3 has 16 amino acids. The V end lost 5 bases, the J end lost 1 base, and 17 bases lay between the germline ends. Germline assignment: CDR1 SGHVS and CDR2 FQNEAQ. Sequenced: PBMCs. The chain joins TRBV7-8 to TRBJ1-1, with TRBD1 as a possible D gene (6 bases). This receptor was identified in a human donor in good health (CMV status not recorded). Some clones in this sample may be carry-over from other donors' samples. DNA for the CDR3: TGTGCCAGCAGCCTTAGGAGGCGGGGGCAGAACACTGAAGCTTTCTTT. Translated, it gives CASSLRRRGQNTEAFF. Together with reference TRBV7-8 and TRBJ1-1, the CDR3 gives the full variable domain: GAGVSQSPRYKVAKRGQDVALRCDPISGHVSLFWYQQALGQGPEFLTYFQNEAQLDKSGLPSDRFFAERPEGSVSTLKIQRTQQEDSAVYLCASSLRRRGQNTEAFFGQGTRLTVV.